Following are 7 T cell receptor beta chains from one sample sequenced in a study of PD-L1 blockade in urothelial cancer. Sequencing used immunoSEQ multiplex PCR; TCRdb keeps in-frame clones, though not all of them. Seen here are about 29,000 clones, around 86% observed once, and the top ten hold less than 2%. The specimen comprised PBMCs, sampled around atezolizumab (anti-PD-L1) treatment. These receptors originate from a man aged 45-65 years with urothelial cancer.

In this sample, this clone turned up a few times. The chain has TRBV7-3 and TRBJ1-4, with TRBD1 as a possible D gene (5 bases). The CDR3 loop spans 15 amino acids. Germline V gene data show CDR1 as SGHTA and CDR2 as FQGTGA. V was clipped by 5 bases and J by 7 bases, with 17 bases between them. The CDR3 region has the DNA TGTGCCAGCAGCCCCGTGGGCGGGAGGGGTGAAAAACTGTTTTTT. This codes for CASSPVGGRGEKLFF.

The chain carries TRBV7-8 and TRBJ1-5, with D possibly matching TRBD1 (5 bases). The germline V and J ends were trimmed by 3 bases and 7 bases, with 10 bases remaining between them. CDR3 length: 13 amino acids. Germline V gives CDR1 SGHVS, CDR2 FQNEAQ. The CDR3, as DNA: TGTGCCAGCAGCTTTTGGGGGGGACAGCCCCAGCATTTT. Protein product: CASSFWGGQPQHF.

This sequence joins TRBV10-2 and TRBJ2-7; possibly TRBD1 for D (5 bases). Germline values: CDR1 WSHSY, CDR2 SAAADI. Trimming shortened V by 6 bases and J by 5 bases, and 17 bases separated the two germline ends. The CDR3 runs 14 residues. As DNA, the CDR3 is TGCGCCAGCAGAAGAGGACAATTAACCCACGAGCAGTACTTC. This codes for CASRRGQLTHEQYF.

The chain links TRBV7-9 to TRBJ2-7; D is undetermined. The germline CDR1 and CDR2 sequences are SEHNR and FQNEAQ (reference sequence). The ends were cut back, 5 bases at V and 7 bases at J, with 9 bases in the middle. The length of the CDR3 is 11 residues. DNA for the CDR3: TGTGCCAGCAGCCAGGCAGGTGAGCAGTACTTC. Translated: CASSQAGEQYF. The full variable domain, rest sourced from reference TRBV7-9 and TRBJ2-7, is DTGVSQNPRHKITKRGQNVTFRCDPISEHNRLYWYRQTLGQGPEFLTYFQNEAQLEKSRLLSDRFSAERPKGSFSTLEIQRTEQGDSAMYLCASSQAGEQYFGPGTRLTVT.

The chain uses TRBV5-4 and TRBJ2-7, with TRBD1 identical over 10 bases. The CDR3 is 16 residues long. Trimming removed 6 bases from V and 6 bases from J; junction bases left unmatched: 15. The germline V gene has CDR1 SGHNT and CDR2 YYREEE (reference sequence). Written as DNA, the CDR3 is TGTGCCAGCAACGTGGGGTCCGGGACAGGGGTTTCCGAGCAGTACTTC. Encoded protein: CASNVGSGTGVSEQYF.

The chain recombines TRBV10-2 with TRBJ2-7, with 11 positions matching TRBD2. This CDR3 is 15 amino acids long. From germline, CDR1 is WSHSY and CDR2 SAAADI. V shed 6 bases and J 0 bases; nucleotides not matched to a gene: 4. In nucleotides, the CDR3 is TGCGCCAGCAGCCTAGCGGGAGGAAGCTCCTACGAGCAGTACTTC. Translating gives CASSLAGGSSYEQYF.

The V gene is TRBV27, the J gene TRBJ1-2; 9 bases line up with TRBD1. CDR1 and CDR2 (germline): MNHEY, SMNVEV (reference sequence). This CDR3 has 17 residues. V was clipped by 5 bases and J by 0 bases; unmatched bases: 10. CDR3 amino acids: CASSAGIRDRANYGYTF. CDR3 sequence (DNA): TGTGCCAGCAGTGCGGGAATCCGGGACAGGGCTAACTATGGCTACACCTTC.